This T cell receptor beta chain comes out of a study of T cell clones after liver transplantation. About the study: In this trial, immunosuppression withdrawal was attempted within 2 years of liver transplant. Post-transplant blood was tracked for graft-donor-reactive T cell clones identified in a pre-transplant mixed lymphocyte reaction. Regarding the study as a whole: A larger donor-reactive than third-party decline suggested partial antigen-specific deletion. Conclusions were preliminary, with small, heterogeneous patient groups.

Method: immunoSEQ multiplex PCR; TCRdb's copy keeps in-frame clones and lacks some. The data hold tens of thousands of clones, with more than 70% observed a single time. Regarding this clone: Its antigen is undetermined.

Germline values: CDR1 KGHSH, CDR2 LQKENI. After removal of 6 bases from V and 0 bases from J, the junction contained 7 bases not matched to a gene. The CDR3 has 16 residues. The clonotype originates from a human patient who received a liver transplant. Some T cells may be graft donor cells. The chain uses TRBV18 and TRBJ2-7, with 11 nucleotides matching TRBD1. The sequencing here drew on CD4+ T cells from blood, taken at the 22-month timepoint. CDR3 in amino acids: CASSPQGQGGSYEQYF. The DNA for the CDR3 is TGTGCCAGCTCCCCTCAGGGACAGGGGGGCTCCTACGAGCAGTACTTC.